This T cell receptor (beta chain) was sequenced for a study of identical twins (TCRdb year 2016). As for the study more broadly: TCR alpha and beta repertoires from monozygotic twins, unrelated adults of various ages and cord blood were deep-sequenced to test whether fetal clonotypes persist. To rule out contamination, replicate twin experiments were performed at different times with different library preparation protocols. Paper-wide results and their limitations: Because the same donors could not be followed over many years, the conclusions depended on cross-sectional statistical analysis. Recombination models systematically underestimated out-of-frame TCR alpha sharing in monozygotic twins but agreed with sharing between unrelated individuals. Compared with coincidental sharing between unrelated individuals, out-of-frame TCR alpha sequences shared between twins showed an excess of sequences with low generation probability. Fewer insertions were carried by abundant cord blood beta clonotypes; a weaker similar trend was observed in young adult naive repertoires, while no such trend was observed in memory repertoires. Zero-insertion analyses could be partly confounded by invariant T cells such as MAIT and iNKT, though diverse VJ usage argued against such confounding for most clonotypes. In beta out-of-frame sequences, excess twin sharing was weaker, because having fewer shared sequences lowered the signal-to-noise ratio.

Only healthy Caucasian donors were included. This clonotype was recorded a few times. Its antigen remains unidentified. Base qualities were left out, and no much larger clone turns up one base away. The method behind the library was 5' RACE. Instrument used: Illumina HiSeq 2000. A universal primer binding site was added through template switching, and the final cDNA carried a unique molecular identifier so that TCR cDNA molecules could be counted accurately. Specific primers in the conserved constant-segment region were used to synthesize first-strand cDNA for the TCR alpha and beta chains. To control for contamination, each cDNA library was double barcoded with a SMART-Mk sample barcode plus Illumina barcodes. Two successive PCR steps introduced TruSeq adapter sequences along with Illumina sample barcodes. Sequencing of the TCR alpha and beta cDNA libraries was done on the Illumina HiSeq platform using custom primers. The paper's data handling went like this. Raw reads were processed with MiGEC to extract unique molecular identifiers, and MiXCR was used to determine CDR3 positions. For each individual, recombination models were inferred using an EM algorithm with the repgenHMM and IGoR tools. The analysis of shared clonotypes was done with the tcR package in R, with sharing normalized by the product of cloneset sizes. To study raw recombination free of thymic and clonal selection effects, out-of-frame nonproductive sequences were analyzed. Using fastp at Q25 and MiXCR, TCRdb reprocessed the public reads and kept productive beta chains. Rows merge per CDR3 protein into single entries with the most common DNA and genes. The V and J calls follow TCRdb's processing rather than the paper's. This sample comprises 1.5 million to 2 million distinct CDR3 sequences, about 30% of them detected only once. Around 0.25% of the sample goes to the ten largest clones.

Material for sequencing was cord blood. This receptor was identified in a newborn girl in good health.

The CDR3 loop reads CASSFGLAFDNEQFF. The bases are TGCGCCAGCAGCTTTGGACTAGCGTTCGACAATGAGCAGTTCTTC. The chain is encoded by TRBV5-1 joined to TRBJ2-1; 9 of the junction bases match TRBD2. The germline V gene gives CDR1 as SGHRS and CDR2 as YFSETQ. Measured from the cysteine to the phenylalanine, the CDR3 is 15 residues long. Only CDR3 DNA remains: 45 bases, in frame from the first base. Compared with germline, V lacks 2 bases and J lacks 5 bases; bases without a gene match: 5.